This T cell receptor beta chain was obtained from a study of T cell repertoires in cytomegalovirus infection. Study results and limitations: Predominance within the ex vivo response was attributable to HLA-C-restricted CMV-specific TCR beta clonotypes.

For this clonotype: Its antigen is undetermined.

The CDR3 runs to 16 residues. V lost 1 base and J lost 5, with 18 bases in between. TCRdb redid the calling of the reads with MiXCR, one entry per CDR3 protein. This sample has more than 300,000 distinct CDR3 sequences, with about 34% found just once. V and J are TRBV12-3 or TRBV12-4 and TRBJ2-7, with a weak D call TRBD1 (6 bases). The origin of this receptor is a human donor in good health (CMV status not recorded). Some clones in this sample may be carry-over from other donors' samples. Sequenced here: cultured PBMCs, sampled from culture after CMV antigen stimulation. The CDR3 spells CASSLVLGARANEQYF. Here the CDR3 DNA reads TGTGCCAGCAGTTTAGTGTTGGGGGCGAGGGCCAACGAGCAGTACTTC.